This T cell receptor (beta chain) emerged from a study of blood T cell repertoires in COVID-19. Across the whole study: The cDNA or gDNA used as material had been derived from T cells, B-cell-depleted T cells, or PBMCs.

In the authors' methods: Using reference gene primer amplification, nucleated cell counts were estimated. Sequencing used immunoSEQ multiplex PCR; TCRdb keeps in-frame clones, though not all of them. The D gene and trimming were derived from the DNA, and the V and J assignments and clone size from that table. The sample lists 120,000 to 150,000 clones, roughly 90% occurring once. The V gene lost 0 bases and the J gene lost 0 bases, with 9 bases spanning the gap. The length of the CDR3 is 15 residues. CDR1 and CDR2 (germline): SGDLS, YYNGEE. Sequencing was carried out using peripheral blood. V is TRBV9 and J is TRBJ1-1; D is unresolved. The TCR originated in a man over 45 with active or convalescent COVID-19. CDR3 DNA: TGTGCCAGCAGCGTAGGCCCAGATGTGAACACTGAAGCTTTCTTT. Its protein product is CASSVGPDVNTEAFF.